A single count supports the clone carrying this T cell receptor (beta chain). Its antigen is as yet unknown. Amplification used 60 Vbeta primers and 13 Jbeta primers. Repertoires were generated with immunoSEQ multiplex PCR, while TCRdb's copy carries only in-frame clones and drops some. The top ten clones hold about 1.8% of a sample with 100,000 to 150,000 clones, around 78% of them seen once. CDR1 and CDR2 (germline): SGDLS, YYNGEE. After removal of 1 base from V and 3 bases from J, the junction contained 5 bases not matched to a gene. The CDR3 extends over 16 amino acids. The data originate from a study of cytomegalovirus exposure and HLA in healthy donors. Study results and limitations: Being productive about 87% or about 30% of the time was typical of most TCR beta V segments in an earlier analysis. Later on, a genetic analysis was performed. It linked a missense variant in DCLRE1C with V- and J-gene trimming of TCR beta.

Sequencing was carried out using PBMCs. The V gene is TRBV9, the J gene TRBJ2-5; 11 nucleotides match TRBD1. The sequence was obtained from a woman in her thirties or forties in good health and CMV-seronegative. The CDR3, as DNA: TGTGCCAGCAGCGTATCGTGGGGACAGGGGGAAGAGACCCAGTACTTC. It yields the protein CASSVSWGQGEETQYF. Combining the CDR3 with reference TRBV9 and TRBJ2-5 gives the whole variable domain DSGVTQTPKHLITATGQRVTLRCSPRSGDLSVYWYQQSLDQGLQFLIQYYNGEERAKGNILERFSAQQFPDLHSELNLSSLELGDSALYFCASSVSWGQGEETQYFGPGTRLLVL.